These T cell receptor beta chains were read from a single sample in a study of blood T cell repertoires in COVID-19. TCRdb's copy holds only in-frame clones and misses some; the assay was immunoSEQ multiplex PCR. Of about 300,000 clones in the sample, nearly 90% were seen once. The specimen sequenced was PBMCs or T cells enriched from blood (not recorded which). The receptors derive from a woman aged 45-65 years who had been exposed to COVID-19. The CDR3 runs from the conserved cysteine through the conserved F or W. The D gene is left open where the match is weak. Not all rows give a size; the values are once, few, many and, for expanded clones, a class.

V gene: TRBV10-3; D gene: TRBD2; J gene: TRBJ2-1; clone size: once; CDR3 DNA: TGTGCCACCGGGACTAGCGGGGGGTGGGATGAGCAGTTCTTC; CDR3 protein: CATGTSGGWDEQFF
V gene: TRBV28; D gene: TRBD1; J gene: TRBJ1-2; clone size: .; CDR3 DNA: TGTGCCAGCAGAGCCCTGACAGGGGGTGCGTACGACTATGGCTACACCTTC; CDR3 protein: CASRALTGGAYDYGYTF
V gene: TRBV5-1; D gene: TRBD1; J gene: TRBJ1-4; clone size: .; CDR3 DNA: TGCGCCAGCAGCCAATGGGACAGGCGTGCAACTAATGAAAAACTGTTTTTT; CDR3 protein: CASSQWDRRATNEKLFF
V gene: TRBV5-1; D gene: TRBD2; J gene: TRBJ2-7; clone size: .; CDR3 DNA: TGCGCCAGCAGCTTGAGACTAGCGGGGGATGACGAGCAGTACTTC; CDR3 protein: CASSLRLAGDDEQYF
V gene: TRBV28; D gene: .; J gene: TRBJ2-1; clone size: .; CDR3 DNA: TGTGCCAGCAGGAGGTTATCGAAAACCTACAATGAGCAGTTCTTC; CDR3 protein: CASRRLSKTYNEQFF
V gene: TRBV6-1; D gene: .; J gene: TRBJ1-5; clone size: .; CDR3 DNA: TGTGCCAGCAGTGAACTGGGCGTACAGCCCCAGCATTTT; CDR3 protein: CASSELGVQPQHF
V gene: TRBV3-1/TRBV3-2; D gene: TRBD2; J gene: TRBJ2-1; clone size: few; CDR3 DNA: TGTGCCAGCAGCCAAGGCCTAGCGGGCGAGTGGAGTGAGCAGTTCTTC; CDR3 protein: CASSQGLAGEWSEQFF
V gene: TRBV24-1; D gene: .; J gene: TRBJ2-3; clone size: .; CDR3 DNA: TGTGCCACCAGTGATTTAGTCGTGCAGGGCACAGATACGCAGTATTTT; CDR3 protein: CATSDLVVQGTDTQYF
V gene: TRBV28; D gene: .; J gene: TRBJ1-3; clone size: .; CDR3 DNA: TGTGCCAGCAGCTACAGTGGAAACACCATATATTTT; CDR3 protein: CASSYSGNTIYF
V gene: TRBV5-6; D gene: .; J gene: TRBJ1-2; clone size: .; CDR3 DNA: TGTGCCAGCAGCTTGGACAGGGACTATGGCTACACCTTC; CDR3 protein: CASSLDRDYGYTF
V gene: TRBV12-3/TRBV12-4; D gene: .; J gene: TRBJ1-5; clone size: .; CDR3 DNA: TGTGCCAGCAGTTTAGAACGGCAGCCCCAGCATTTT; CDR3 protein: CASSLERQPQHF
V gene: TRBV19; D gene: TRBD1; J gene: TRBJ2-2; clone size: .; CDR3 DNA: TGTGCCAGAGCCCGGGACAGGGGAGCGGACACCGGGGAGCTGTTTTTT; CDR3 protein: CARARDRGADTGELFF
V gene: TRBV5-1; D gene: .; J gene: TRBJ2-3; clone size: .; CDR3 DNA: TGCGCCAGCAGCTTAACTGACCCGAGAGCGGGTACGCAGTATTTT; CDR3 protein: CASSLTDPRAGTQYF
V gene: TRBV11-2; D gene: TRBD2; J gene: TRBJ2-3; clone size: .; CDR3 DNA: TGTGCCAGCAGGAACGGGCGGGGGGGCCCGGCAGATACGCAGTATTTT; CDR3 protein: CASRNGRGGPADTQYF
V gene: TRBV6-5; D gene: .; J gene: TRBJ2-3; clone size: .; CDR3 DNA: TGTGCCAGCAGTTCCCCGGGACTTACAGATACGCAGTATTTT; CDR3 protein: CASSSPGLTDTQYF
V gene: TRBV4-1; D gene: .; J gene: TRBJ1-6; clone size: .; CDR3 DNA: TGCGCCAGCAGCCAAGATGGGGGAGGCTCCTATAATTCACCCCTCCACTTT; CDR3 protein: CASSQDGGGSYNSPLHF
V gene: TRBV6-1; D gene: .; J gene: TRBJ2-5; clone size: .; CDR3 DNA: TGTGCCAGCAGTGAAGGATTAGGAGCTCAAGAGACCCAGTACTTC; CDR3 protein: CASSEGLGAQETQYF